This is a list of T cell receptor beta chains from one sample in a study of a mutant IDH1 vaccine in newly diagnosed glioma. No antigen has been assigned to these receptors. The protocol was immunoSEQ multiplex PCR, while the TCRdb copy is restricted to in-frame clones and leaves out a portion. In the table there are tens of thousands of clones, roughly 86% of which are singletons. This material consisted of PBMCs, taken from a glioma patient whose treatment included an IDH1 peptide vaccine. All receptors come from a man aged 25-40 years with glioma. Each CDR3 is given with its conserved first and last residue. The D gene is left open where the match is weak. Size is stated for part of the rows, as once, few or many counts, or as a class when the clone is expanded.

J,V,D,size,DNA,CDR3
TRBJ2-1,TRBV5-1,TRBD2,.,TGCGCCAGCAGCTTGAATGCCGGGACTAGCGGAGGTTTGATCTTC,CASSLNAGTSGGLIF
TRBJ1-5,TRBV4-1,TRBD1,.,TGCGCCAGCAGCTACGGGACAGCTAATCAGCCCCAGCATTTT,CASSYGTANQPQHF
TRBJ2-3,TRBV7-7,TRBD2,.,TGTGCCAGCAGCAAGACTAGCGAGACAGATACGCAGTATTTT,CASSKTSETDTQYF
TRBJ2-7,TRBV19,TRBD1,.,TGTGCCCATTCCCAGGGACAGGGGACCGAGCAGTACTTC,CAHSQGQGTEQYF
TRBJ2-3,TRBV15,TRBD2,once,TGTGCCACCGGGGACTATTTCGATACGCAGTATTTT,CATGDYFDTQYF
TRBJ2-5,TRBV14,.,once,TGTGCCAGCAGCCAAGATCTCAGTAAAGAGACCCAGTACTTC,CASSQDLSKETQYF
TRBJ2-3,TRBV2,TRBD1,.,TGTGCCAGCCCAGACAGGGGGACAGATACGCAGTATTTT,CASPDRGTDTQYF
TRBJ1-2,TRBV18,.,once,TGTGCCAGCTCACAAGCGAGTCCTCTCTATGGCTACACCTTC,CASSQASPLYGYTF
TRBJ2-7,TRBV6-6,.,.,TGTGCCAGCAGTTATTACCTGGACAACACCTACGAGCAGTACTTC,CASSYYLDNTYEQYF
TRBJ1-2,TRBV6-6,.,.,TGTGCCAGCAGTTACTCGGGACACCCCTATGGCTACACCTTC,CASSYSGHPYGYTF
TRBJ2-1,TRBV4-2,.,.,TGTGCCAGCAGCCAAGATACGGGACCGAGTCCATACAATGAGCAGTTCTTC,CASSQDTGPSPYNEQFF
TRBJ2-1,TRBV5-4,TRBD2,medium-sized,TGTGCCAGCAGCGGGCGGGAGGGCCGGGAAAATGAGCAGTTCTTC,CASSGREGRENEQFF
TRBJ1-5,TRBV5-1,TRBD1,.,TGCGCCAGCAGCCCCTGGACAGGACGGAAGAATATGGCTTATAGCAATCAGCCCCAGCATTTT,CASSPWTGRKNMAYSNQPQHF